These 19 T cell receptor beta chains were sequenced from one sample in a study of blood T cell repertoires in COVID-19. Data came from immunoSEQ multiplex PCR; TCRdb stores just in-frame clones and leaves some out. The sample lists hundreds of thousands of clones; 70% to 90% were seen once. The sample comprised peripheral blood. These TCRs come from a man between 18 and 29 years old with COVID-19, enrolled during active disease.

This chain connects TRBV5-6 to TRBJ2-1, with D possibly matching TRBD1 (6 bases). There are 14 residues in the CDR3. CDR1 is SGHDT and CDR2 is YYEEEE in the germline V gene. V was shortened by 2 bases and J by 4 bases, with 10 bases between the two germline ends. The CDR3 nucleotides are TGTGCCAGCAGCTTAGGACAGCCTTACAATGAGCAGTTCTTC. As protein: CASSLGQPYNEQFF.

The chain joins TRBV2 to TRBJ2-1; D unresolved. Looked up from germline, CDR1 is SNHLY and CDR2 is FYNNEI. Trimming pared 7 bases from V and 5 bases from J, leaving 15 bases between. CDR3 length: 14 residues. CDR3 protein: CASTLVQVHNEQFF. The CDR3 region has the DNA TGTGCCAGCACCTTGGTTCAGGTTCACAATGAGCAGTTCTTC.

J is TRBJ2-7 and V is TRBV11-2; 8 bases fit TRBD2. Trimming cost V 1 base and J 4 bases; bases outside gene matches: 9. The germline CDR1 and CDR2 sequences are SGHAT and FQNNGV. The CDR3 has 16 amino acids. CDR3 protein: CASSLGRIAGHYEQYF. The CDR3 DNA reads as TGTGCCAGCAGCTTAGGTCGGATAGCGGGGCATTACGAGCAGTACTTC. Filled out from reference TRBV11-2 and TRBJ2-7, the complete variable domain reads EAGVAQSPRYKIIEKRQSVAFWCNPISGHATLYWYQQILGQGPKLLIQFQNNGVVDDSQLPKDRFSAERLKGVDSTLKIQPAKLEDSAVYLCASSLGRIAGHYEQYFGPGTRLTVT.

The chain carries TRBV9 and TRBJ1-5; TRBD1 might be the D (5 bases). V lost 0 bases, J lost 2 bases, and 9 bases lay in between. This CDR3 is built from 15 residues. Germline CDR1 is SGDLS and CDR2 is YYNGEE. The CDR3: CASSVEGVGNQPQHF. The DNA for the CDR3 is TGTGCCAGCAGCGTAGAAGGGGTGGGCAATCAGCCCCAGCATTTT.

The V and J genes are TRBV11-2 and TRBJ1-1; D call uncertain. V lost 1 base, J lost 0 bases, and 15 bases lay in between. This CDR3 has 17 amino acids. Germline loops: CDR1 SGHAT, CDR2 FQNNGV. The CDR3: CASSLVPPPVLNTEAFF. The CDR3 nucleotides read TGTGCCAGCAGCTTAGTTCCCCCTCCAGTCCTGAACACTGAAGCTTTCTTT.

This chain links TRBV10-3 with TRBJ1-6; possible D gene TRBD1, 5 bases. The CDR3 sequence is 15 residues long. CDR1 is ENHRY and CDR2 is SYGVKD in the germline V gene. The ends were cut back, 7 bases at V and 9 bases at J, with 19 bases in the middle. CDR3: CAIMGFGGGGSPLHF. CDR3 coding DNA: TGTGCCATCATGGGTTTTGGGGGAGGCGGTTCACCCCTCCACTTT.

This chain connects TRBV5-8 to TRBJ1-4, with D possibly being TRBD1 (6 bases). The ends were cut back, 3 bases at V and 6 bases at J, with 12 bases in the middle. Germline CDR1 SGHTS, CDR2 YDEGEE. This CDR3 has 14 amino acids. The DNA for the CDR3 is TGTGCCAGCAGCTCCAGGGGTATCTATGAAAAACTGTTTTTT. It specifies CASSSRGIYEKLFF.

J is TRBJ2-7 and V is TRBV7-9, with TRBD2 identical over 11 bases. From germline, CDR1 is SEHNR and CDR2 FQNEAQ (reference sequence). The V gene end was trimmed by 1 base and the J gene end by 3 bases; junction bases not matched to a gene: 5. The length of the CDR3 is 16 residues. CDR3 region: CASSLGGLAVDYEQYF. CDR3 coding DNA: TGTGCCAGCAGCTTAGGGGGACTAGCGGTTGACTACGAGCAGTACTTC.

The CDR3 here is CASSLPGQGGPGELFF. In DNA, the CDR3 is TGTGCCAGCAGTCTTCCGGGACAGGGAGGACCCGGGGAGCTGTTTTTT. V and J are TRBV2 and TRBJ2-2, with 9 bases identical to TRBD1. This CDR3 has 16 amino acids. Germline CDR1 and CDR2: SNHLY and FYNNEI. The J segment lost 6 bases and the V segment lost 5 bases, leaving 10 bases of the junction unmatched. The entire variable domain, with the rest obtained from reference TRBV2 and TRBJ2-2, is as follows: EPEVTQTPSHQVTQMGQEVILRCVPISNHLYFYWYRQILGQKVEFLVSFYNNEISEKSEIFDDQFSVERPDGSNFTLKIRSTKLEDSAMYFCASSLPGQGGPGELFFGEGSRLTVL.

The genes are TRBV5-1 and TRBJ2-7, with D possibly TRBD2 on 6 matching bases. This CDR3 has 13 amino acids. Germline CDR1 is SGHRS and CDR2 is YFSETQ. Between the trimmed V and J ends, which lost 0 bases and 5 bases, there was a span of 9 bases. DNA of the CDR3: TGCGCCAGCAGCTTGGGGAGGGATCACGAGCAGTACTTC. Protein product: CASSLGRDHEQYF.

This clone was counted between two and nine times. V is TRBV29-1 and J is TRBJ2-7; D unclear. CDR1 and CDR2 (germline): SQVTM, ANQGSEA. V was trimmed by 3 bases and J by 5 bases, leaving 11 bases between them. This CDR3 comprises 12 residues. CDR3 DNA: TGCAGCGTTGAGGGCAGGTTACACGAGCAGTACTTC. It yields the protein CSVEGRLHEQYF.

This chain uses TRBV7-9 with TRBJ1-2, with no clear D. Germline assignment: CDR1 SEHNR and CDR2 FQNEAQ (reference sequence). V gave up 0 bases and J gave up 3 bases, with 5 bases separating them. This CDR3 contains 13 residues. The CDR3 bases are TGTGCCAGCAGCTTAGCGGCCTACTATGGCTACACCTTC. It encodes CASSLAAYYGYTF.

V gene TRBV11-2 combines with J gene TRBJ2-3, with 7 bases fitting TRBD2. CDR1 is SGHAT and CDR2 is FQNNGV in the germline V gene. CDR3 length: 17 amino acids. The V and J ends lost 5 bases and 2 bases, in that order; junction bases with no gene match: 13. The chain's CDR3 is CASSPGGSGGYTDTQYF. Here the CDR3 DNA reads TGTGCCAGCAGCCCCGGGGGATCGGGAGGTTACACAGATACGCAGTATTTT.

V is TRBV14 and J is TRBJ1-2; D possibly corresponds to TRBD1 (5 bases). The CDR3 length is 15 residues. Per germline, CDR1 SGHDN and CDR2 FVKESK. V lost 1 base and J lost 4, with 13 bases in between. CDR3 sequence (DNA): TGTGCCAGCAGCCAAGGCCCGACAGCTTTCTATGGCTACACCTTC. It specifies CASSQGPTAFYGYTF.

Concerning this clone: This same CDR3 is encoded by further DNA sequences in the sample. This chain links TRBV6-5 with TRBJ2-1; TRBD2 aligns across 11 bases. V was clipped by 6 bases and J by 6 bases; unmatched bases: 7. The CDR3 runs to 15 residues. Germline V gene sequence: CDR1 MNHEY, CDR2 SVGAGI. CDR3 residues: CASSRTSGSPNEQFF. The CDR3, as DNA: TGTGCCAGCAGCCGGACTAGCGGGTCGCCCAATGAGCAGTTCTTC.

The rearrangement joins TRBV10-3 to TRBJ2-2, with TRBD2 matching 7 bases. V lost 8 bases to trimming and J lost 4 bases; unmatched junction nucleotides: 13. The CDR3 has 16 amino acids. Germline CDR1 reads ENHRY; CDR2 reads SYGVKD. The DNA for the CDR3 is TGTGCCATCGGAAGGGAGGGTCAGGGACTCACCGGGGAGCTGTTTTTT. This codes for CAIGREGQGLTGELFF.

The chain has TRBV6-5 and TRBJ2-3; no firm D call. CDR1 and CDR2 from the germline V gene are MNHEY and SVGAGI. This CDR3 region has 13 residues. V was shortened by 0 bases and J by 11 bases, with 12 bases between the two germline ends. The CDR3, as DNA: TGTGCCAGCAGTTACTCGACTTCGGTAAAGCAGTATTTT. It specifies CASSYSTSVKQYF.

Here the CDR3 reads CAWRKPASLNEQFF. In DNA form, the CDR3 reads TGTGCCTGGAGAAAGCCAGCTAGTTTAAATGAGCAGTTCTTC. V usage is TRBV30 and J usage is TRBJ2-1; no clear D gene. This CDR3 is 14 amino acids long. Germline V gene sequence: CDR1 GTSNPN, CDR2 SVGIG (reference sequence). V lost 3 bases and J lost 7, with 16 bases in between.

The J gene is TRBJ1-2, the V gene TRBV6-5, with 7 bases matching TRBD1. The V gene end was trimmed by 6 bases and the J gene end by 8 bases; junction bases not matched to a gene: 6. This CDR3 contains 12 residues. CDR1 is MNHEY and CDR2 is SVGAGI in the germline V gene. The CDR3 DNA follows: TGTGCCAGCAGAAGAACAGGGGAAGGCTACACCTTC. Encoded protein: CASRRTGEGYTF.